This passage covers 24 T cell receptor beta chains from one sample sequenced in a study of technical replicates of blood from a few donors (dated by TCRdb to 2016 to 2017). Receptors were amplified or captured by the immunoSEQ multiplex PCR assay. Sourced from immuneACCESS, this table was stored by TCRdb with only in-frame sequences that have V and J called. A share of the clones is absent; for the studies checked, an unresolved V gene accounts for under half, and the remainder has no known explanation. Within this sample are around 63,000 clones, with roughly 98% of them counted one time only. The ten largest make up over 0.15% of the sample. Sequencing input: T cells isolated from PBMCs. The receptors stem from a human donor in good health.

The rearrangement uses TRBV5-1 and TRBJ2-2, with D possibly matching TRBD2 (5 bases). The CDR3 sequence is 13 residues long. Trimming shortened V by 0 bases and J by 7 bases, and 7 bases separated the two germline ends. The germline V gene has CDR1 SGHRS and CDR2 YFSETQ. CDR3 DNA: TGCGCCAGCAGCTTGGAAGGGAGCGGGGAGCTGTTTTTT. Residues: CASSLEGSGELFF.

This clone appeared a single time. The V and J genes are TRBV9 and TRBJ1-2; D is undetermined. Germline assignment: CDR1 SGDLS and CDR2 YYNGEE. V lost 2 bases to trimming and J lost 8 bases, with 13 bases between them. The CDR3 loop spans 13 amino acids. CDR3 protein: CASSVGRRVGYTF. The CDR3 DNA reads as TGTGCCAGCAGCGTCGGACGGCGGGTAGGCTACACCTTC.

This chain joins TRBV7-2 and TRBJ2-7; D gene uncertain. Trimming left V 5 bases short and J 1 base short, with 3 bases between. Germline CDR1 reads SGHTA; CDR2 reads FQGNSA. The CDR3 is 11 residues long. CDR3 bases: TGTGCCAGCAGCACTTCCTACGAGCAGTACTTC. It specifies CASSTSYEQYF.

The chain couples TRBV5-1 to TRBJ1-1, with D unclear. The CDR3 is 14 amino acids. Germline V gene lookup returns CDR1 SGHRS and CDR2 YFSETQ. V shed 0 bases and J shed 5 bases, with 11 bases lying between them. The DNA of the CDR3 is TGCGCCAGCAGCTTGGACCCGTCGGGAACTGAAGCTTTCTTT. It yields the protein CASSLDPSGTEAFF.

The chain uses TRBV7-9 and TRBJ2-3; 11 bases map to TRBD2. The CDR3 covers 16 residues. The trim removed 5 bases at V and 2 bases at J, leaving 6 bases unmatched. Germline CDR1 SEHNR, CDR2 FQNEAQ (reference sequence). CDR3 sequence reads: CASSGRLAGPTDTQYF. CDR3 DNA: TGTGCCAGCAGCGGCCGACTAGCGGGGCCCACAGATACGCAGTATTTT.

This clone was counted once. CDR3 in amino acids: CASSSRGHDTQYF. CDR3 in DNA: TGTGCCAGCAGCTCCCGGGGACACGATACGCAGTATTTT. V gene TRBV28 combines with J gene TRBJ2-3; TRBD1 is a possible D gene (6 bases). The CDR3 runs to 13 residues. V gave up 6 bases and J gave up 6 bases, with 13 bases separating them. CDR1 is MDHEN, CDR2 SYDVKM, per germline.

In DNA, the CDR3 is TGTGCCAGCAGCTTCCAAGGAGGAACTGGCTACACCTTC. Its translation: CASSFQGGTGYTF. The chain couples TRBV7-6 to TRBJ1-2; D not certain. Germline V gene sequence: CDR1 SGHVS, CDR2 FNYEAQ. V was cut by 3 bases and J by 7 bases, with 12 bases left in between. This CDR3 has 13 residues.

V is TRBV28 and J is TRBJ2-2; D possibly corresponds to TRBD1 (5 bases). Germline CDR1 and CDR2: MDHEN and SYDVKM. The ends were cut back, 6 bases at V and 3 bases at J, with 8 bases in the middle. The CDR3 has 13 amino acids. Here the CDR3 DNA reads TGTGCCAGCAGACGACAGTACACCGGGGAGCTGTTTTTT. As protein: CASRRQYTGELFF.

V is TRBV7-3 and J is TRBJ1-1; TRBD1 matches 10 bases. The CDR3 has 14 residues. V dropped 2 bases and J dropped 6; count of bases not matched to a gene: 3. The germline V gene has CDR1 SGHTA and CDR2 FQGTGA. The CDR3 DNA sequence: TGTGCCAGCAGCTTACCAGGACAGGGGGCTGAAGCTTTCTTT. Translating gives CASSLPGQGAEAFF.

The chain uses TRBV5-1 and TRBJ2-1; 7 nucleotides agree with TRBD2. This CDR3 contains 13 residues. Trimming cost V 9 bases and J 6 bases; bases outside gene matches: 9. The germline CDR1 and CDR2 sequences are SGHRS and YFSETQ. The CDR3 is CATSGGPSNEQFF. In nucleotides, the CDR3 is TGCGCCACATCGGGAGGACCGTCCAATGAGCAGTTCTTC.

J is TRBJ2-7 and V is TRBV5-5, with a possible D match to TRBD2 (6 bases). The CDR3 is made up of 14 amino acids. V gave up 0 bases and J gave up 3 bases, with 10 bases separating them. Germline V gives CDR1 SGHKS, CDR2 YYEKEE (reference sequence). CDR3: CASSLGWGGYEQYF. The CDR3 DNA follows: TGTGCCAGCAGCTTGGGTTGGGGAGGCTACGAGCAGTACTTC.

This chain connects TRBV28 to TRBJ2-1, with 7 bases fitting TRBD2. The CDR3 contains 16 residues. The germline gives CDR1 MDHEN, CDR2 SYDVKM. With V trimmed by 2 bases and J by 2 bases, 6 bases remained unmatched. The CDR3 nucleotides are TGTGCCAGCAGTTTAAACGGGGCGGGGGCCTACAATGAGCAGTTCTTC. It codes for CASSLNGAGAYNEQFF.

This chain uses TRBV5-1 with TRBJ1-2; the D gene is possibly TRBD1 (5 bases). Looked up from germline, CDR1 is SGHRS and CDR2 is YFSETQ. V lost 4 bases, J lost 5 bases, and 15 bases lay in between. The CDR3 runs 14 residues. The CDR3 DNA follows: TGCGCCAGCAGCATCCAGCTGGGGGGGTATGGCTACACCTTC. Protein: CASSIQLGGYGYTF. Using reference TRBV5-1 and TRBJ1-2 for the parts outside the CDR3, the full variable domain is KAGVTQTPRYLIKTRGQQVTLSCSPISGHRSVSWYQQTPGQGLQFLFEYFSETQRNKGNFPGRFSGRQFSNSRSEMNVSTLELGDSALYLCASSIQLGGYGYTFGSGTRLTVV.

The chain carries TRBV28 and TRBJ1-1; 9 bases map to TRBD1. Germline CDR1 is MDHEN and CDR2 is SYDVKM. The CDR3 runs to 23 residues. V gave up 3 bases and J gave up 0 bases; unmatched junction bases: 26. Here the CDR3 DNA reads TGTGCCAGCAGTTTCACCGCTCAATCCGGGACAGGGCTGGATTGGCGGATGAACACTGAAGCTTTCTTT. This translates into CASSFTAQSGTGLDWRMNTEAFF.

The rearrangement joins TRBV2 to TRBJ2-2; no clear D gene. Trimming shortened V by 4 bases and J by 6 bases, and 9 bases separated the two germline ends. Germline V gene sequence: CDR1 SNHLY, CDR2 FYNNEI. The CDR3 length is 13 residues. The CDR3 loop is CASSVEVAGELFF. The CDR3 DNA is TGTGCCAGCAGTGTAGAGGTTGCCGGGGAGCTGTTTTTT.

The genes are TRBV9 and TRBJ2-7, with 11 nucleotides matching TRBD2. Germline CDR1 is SGDLS and CDR2 is YYNGEE. Germline trimming cut 4 bases from V and 6 bases from J; bases unmatched to any gene: 6. The CDR3 consists of 14 residues. The CDR3 spells CASSPRTSGSEQYF. In DNA, the CDR3 is TGTGCCAGCAGCCCTCGGACTAGCGGGTCCGAGCAGTACTTC.

The genes are TRBV5-1 and TRBJ2-5; 11 bases are shared with TRBD2. Germline CDR1 is SGHRS and CDR2 is YFSETQ. CDR3 size: 15 residues. V gave up 2 bases and J gave up 5 bases; unmatched junction bases: 5. The CDR3 DNA reads TGCGCCAGCAGCTTCAGACTAGCGGGAAGGGAGACCCAGTACTTC. It specifies CASSFRLAGRETQYF.

This chain links TRBV4-1 with TRBJ2-1, with TRBD2 as a possible D gene (7 bases). Trimming cost V 8 bases and J 3 bases, with 29 bases left between them. CDR3 length: 19 residues. Germline V gene data show CDR1 as MGHRA and CDR2 as YSYEKL. The CDR3 DNA reads as TGCGCCAGCGCGCCCTGGGGGCGGGAGACCCAAGGGGTCTACAATGAGCAGTTCTTC. This sequence encodes CASAPWGRETQGVYNEQFF.

This clone showed up just once. CDR3 sequence (DNA): TGCGCCGGCGGACAGGGGGCGGATGAGCAGTTCTTC. Its translation is CAGGQGADEQFF. V is TRBV10-2 and J is TRBJ2-1; 11 bases are shared with TRBD1. This CDR3 has 12 amino acids. The V and J ends lost 11 bases and 8 bases, in that order; junction bases with no gene match: 5. Germline lookup yields CDR1 WSHSY and CDR2 SAAADI.

This clone was found once. The V gene is TRBV28, the J gene TRBJ2-1; D is unclear. The V and J ends lost 8 bases and 7 bases respectively, with 24 bases between them. The CDR3 has 16 amino acids. Germline lookup yields CDR1 MDHEN and CDR2 SYDVKM. CDR3 DNA: TGTGCCAGCCGAAGCATTGGAGACTCTCGACTTAATGAGCAGTTCTTC. Protein sequence: CASRSIGDSRLNEQFF.

This rearrangement joins TRBV7-9 to TRBJ2-5, with TRBD2 matching 12 bases. V gave up 5 bases and J gave up 6 bases; unmatched junction bases: 10. This CDR3 spans 16 amino acids. CDR1 is SEHNR and CDR2 is FQNEAQ in the germline V gene (reference sequence). The CDR3 is CASSTRLAGDVKTQYF. The CDR3 region has the DNA TGTGCCAGCAGCACAAGACTAGCGGGGGATGTTAAGACCCAGTACTTC. The full variable domain, rest sourced from reference TRBV7-9 and TRBJ2-5, is DTGVSQNPRHKITKRGQNVTFRCDPISEHNRLYWYRQTLGQGPEFLTYFQNEAQLEKSRLLSDRFSAERPKGSFSTLEIQRTEQGDSAMYLCASSTRLAGDVKTQYFGPGTRLLVL.

The gene calls are TRBV7-9 and TRBJ2-3; 7 nucleotides line up with TRBD2. This CDR3 has 17 amino acids. The germline V gene encodes CDR1 SEHNR and CDR2 FQNEAQ (reference sequence). V was clipped by 3 bases and J by 3 bases; unmatched bases: 12. The CDR3 region is CASSLGGGPLRTDTQYF. CDR3 DNA: TGTGCCAGCAGCTTGGGGGGAGGGCCGTTGCGGACAGATACGCAGTATTTT. The whole variable domain, remainder taken from reference TRBV7-9 and TRBJ2-3, is DTGVSQNPRHKITKRGQNVTFRCDPISEHNRLYWYRQTLGQGPEFLTYFQNEAQLEKSRLLSDRFSAERPKGSFSTLEIQRTEQGDSAMYLCASSLGGGPLRTDTQYFGPGTRLTVL.

This clone showed up just once. V gene TRBV6-1 combines with J gene TRBJ1-5; maybe TRBD1 (6 bases). V was cut by 6 bases and J by 3 bases, with 15 bases left in between. The germline V gene has CDR1 MNHNS and CDR2 SASEGT. The CDR3 contains 15 residues. This CDR3 reads CASSPTGTPNQPQHF. The CDR3 DNA is TGTGCCAGCAGCCCCACGGGGACACCCAATCAGCCCCAGCATTTT.

CDR3 in amino acids: CASSLWEVSRDSYEQYF. CDR3 in DNA: TGTGCCAGCAGCTTGTGGGAGGTGTCCAGGGACTCCTACGAGCAGTACTTC. This chain uses TRBV7-9 with TRBJ2-7, with D maybe TRBD2 (6 bases). Germline CDR1 SEHNR, CDR2 FQNEAQ (reference sequence). This CDR3 has 17 amino acids. V lost 3 bases to trimming and J lost 0 bases, with 18 bases between them.